A single T cell receptor beta chain is shown here with its context. Its matching antigen is unknown. This CDR3 is 17 amino acids long. With V trimmed by 2 bases and J by 2 bases, 9 bases remained unmatched. Germline V CDR1 and CDR2: SGHAT, FQNNGV. The data were taken from a study of OX40 agonist ivuxolimab in advanced cancers. Study summary: Patients with hepatocellular carcinoma, melanoma, renal cell or head and neck cancer made up the dose-escalation patients. Past anti-PD-1, anti-PD-L1 or anti-CTLA-4 therapy was accepted, and around 40% had received some. Findings and limits, study-wide: Among some nonresponders, normalized T-cell clonal expansion was also low.

Some clones are missing from TCRdb's copy, which holds only in-frame ones; the method was immunoSEQ multiplex PCR. The sample lists about 94,000 clones; around 87% were seen once. The sequencing here drew on CD4+ or CD8+ T cells sorted from blood, taken in a trial of the OX40 agonist ivuxolimab. This clonotype originated in an adult with an advanced solid tumor such as melanoma, head and neck, liver or kidney cancer. The chain joins TRBV11-2 to TRBJ1-5, with TRBD1 identical over 7 bases. As DNA, the CDR3 is TGTGCCAGCAGCTTAAGTGCCGACAGGGTTGGCAATCAGCCCCAGCATTTT. It translates to CASSLSADRVGNQPQHF.